A single sample is the source of the 15 T cell receptor beta chains below, sequenced in a study of blood T cells in healthy people across ages. With a J-beta primer mix and a sample-barcoded 5' primer, a second PCR ran about 7 to 11 cycles. MiXCR, run by TCRdb on the 5' RACE reads, gives a single entry per CDR3 protein. The table lists roughly 1,500,000 distinct CDR3 sequences, approximately 38% of them singletons. Sequencing was performed on blood. These receptors originate from a woman aged 18-29 years in good health.

This clonotype showed up just a few times. The V and J genes are TRBV2 and TRBJ2-3, with 11 bases fitting TRBD2. The junction had 3 bases not matched to a gene; V was cut back by 8 bases and J by 2 bases. The CDR3 is made up of 14 amino acids. From germline, CDR1 is SNHLY and CDR2 FYNNEI. For the CDR3, the DNA is TGTGCCAGCTCGACTAGCGGGACCACAGATACGCAGTATTTT. As protein: CASSTSGTTDTQYF.

This rearrangement joins TRBV12-3 or TRBV12-4 to TRBJ2-1; no definite D call. This CDR3 region has 11 residues. Between the trimmed V and J ends, which lost 6 bases and 7 bases, there was a span of 7 bases. This CDR3 reads CASRMMNEQFF. The CDR3 DNA is TGTGCCAGCAGGATGATGAATGAGCAGTTCTTC.

This chain connects TRBV6-6 to TRBJ2-7, with TRBD1 matching 8 bases. CDR1 and CDR2 (germline): MNHNY, SVGAGI (reference sequence). Trimming took 0 bases from V and 2 from J; bases not matched to a gene: 3. The CDR3 length is 15 residues. CDR3 sequence (DNA): TGTGCCAGCAGTTACTCAGACAGGGGCACCTACGAGCAGTACTTC. Translating it yields CASSYSDRGTYEQYF.

This clonotype was found a few times. The V gene is TRBV5-1, the J gene TRBJ2-7; TRBD1 matches at 9 bases. This CDR3 has 15 amino acids. The V gene end was trimmed by 1 base and the J gene end by 0 bases; junction bases not matched to a gene: 2. The germline V gene encodes CDR1 SGHRS and CDR2 YFSETQ. The CDR3 DNA is TGCGCCAGCAGCTTGTTGACAGGGGGCTCCTACGAGCAGTACTTC. This codes for CASSLLTGGSYEQYF.

This clonotype was seen a few times. The rearrangement joins TRBV9 to TRBJ2-2, with 7 bases lining up with TRBD2. The CDR3 contains 16 residues. J lost 1 base, V lost 1 base, and 4 bases had no gene match. The germline V gene encodes CDR1 SGDLS and CDR2 YYNGEE. The DNA for the CDR3 is TGTGCCAGCAGCGTAACGGGGGGTCAGAACACCGGGGAGCTGTTTTTT. This encodes CASSVTGGQNTGELFF.

Comments on this clonotype: Germline and junction disagree at one end, which may indicate a read error. The chain is built from TRBV11-2 and TRBJ2-3; maybe TRBD2 (5 bases). Germline V gene sequence: CDR1 SGHAT, CDR2 FQNNGV. The CDR3 runs 13 residues. The CDR3 bases are TGTACCAGCAGCTCGGACTTGACAGATACGCAGTATTTT. Residues: CTSSSDLTDTQYF.

The V call is TRBV7-2, the J call TRBJ2-4; D possibly corresponds to TRBD2 (5 bases). The J call may be wrong; the DNA end is better matched by TRBJ2-7. Germline V gene sequence: CDR1 SGHTA, CDR2 FQGNSA. There are 13 residues in the CDR3. The CDR3 loop reads CASRSPGTYEQYF. Here the CDR3 DNA reads TGTGCCAGCAGGTCACCGGGGACCTACGAGCAGTACTTC.

This chain connects TRBV5-6 to TRBJ1-1; D gene uncertain. Trimming took off 2 bases at V and 0 bases at J, with 11 bases between the two ends. The CDR3 extends over 15 amino acids. In germline, CDR1 is SGHDT, CDR2 YYEEEE. The CDR3 is CASSLLEVMNTEAFF. CDR3 nucleotides: TGTGCCAGCAGCTTATTAGAGGTAATGAACACTGAAGCTTTCTTT.

This clonotype was seen at least ten times. The rearrangement links TRBV6-6 to TRBJ2-2; 11 bases map to TRBD2. The germline CDR1 and CDR2 sequences are MNHNY and SVGAGI (reference sequence). V shed 6 bases, J shed 3 bases, and the junction held 9 bases outside the gene matches. CDR3 size: 17 residues. As DNA, the CDR3 is TGTGCCAGCAGCATAATCGGACTAGCGGGCGACACCGGGGAGCTGTTTTTT. This translates into CASSIIGLAGDTGELFF.

V and J are TRBV24-1 and TRBJ1-5; 7 nucleotides match TRBD1. CDR1 is KGHDR and CDR2 is SFDVKD in the germline V gene. There are 13 residues in the CDR3. The V gene end was trimmed by 10 bases and the J gene end by 5 bases; junction bases not matched to a gene: 7. Written as DNA, the CDR3 is TGTGCCACAGGGGACAGTCGGTATCAGCCCCAGCATTTT. Its protein is CATGDSRYQPQHF.

This clonotype was recorded many times. V and J are TRBV27 and TRBJ2-3; D ambiguous. Germline loops: CDR1 MNHEY, CDR2 SMNVEV (reference sequence). The CDR3 runs 12 residues. V lost 10 bases and J 5 bases, leaving 13 bases between the germline ends. CDR3 amino acids: CATHGAGDTQYF. In nucleotides, the CDR3 is TGTGCCACCCATGGCGCCGGAGATACGCAGTATTTT.

This chain links TRBV20-1 with TRBJ2-7; the D gene could be TRBD1 or TRBD2 (5 bases each). The germline gives CDR1 DFQATT, CDR2 SNEGSKA (reference sequence). Trimming removed 6 bases at V and 2 bases at J, with 17 bases between. The CDR3 has 14 amino acids. This CDR3 is CSAHTGTATYEQYF. CDR3 in DNA: TGCAGTGCCCATACCGGGACCGCCACCTACGAGCAGTACTTC.

This chain joins TRBV16 and TRBJ2-1; D call uncertain. The CDR3 is 13 amino acids. CDR1 is KGHSY, CDR2 FQNENV, per germline. The V end was cut by 1 base, the J end by 6 bases, with 7 bases between. Here the CDR3 reads CASSQFKSNEQFF. DNA for the CDR3: TGTGCCAGCAGCCAATTTAAGAGCAATGAGCAGTTCTTC.

This clonotype was observed at least ten times. The gene calls are TRBV7-8 and TRBJ2-5, with TRBD2 identical over 7 bases. Germline V gene lookup returns CDR1 SGHVS and CDR2 FQNEAQ. The CDR3 contains 19 residues. Losses at the gene ends were 0 bases for V and 0 bases for J; bases not matched to a gene: 13. The CDR3 here is CASSLASYERGLYQETQYF. CDR3 sequence (DNA): TGTGCCAGCAGCTTAGCGTCTTATGAGCGGGGCCTGTACCAAGAGACCCAGTACTTC. Supplemented by reference TRBV7-8 and TRBJ2-5, the full variable domain reads GAGVSQSPRYKVAKRGQDVALRCDPISGHVSLFWYQQALGQGPEFLTYFQNEAQLDKSGLPSDRFFAERPEGSVSTLKIQRTQQEDSAVYLCASSLASYERGLYQETQYFGPGTRLLVL.

This clonotype appeared a few times. The chain carries TRBV10-3 and TRBJ2-1; 15 nucleotides line up with TRBD2. J lost 6 bases, V lost 2 bases, and 2 bases had no gene match. CDR3 size: 16 residues. CDR1 and CDR2 (germline): ENHRY, SYGVKD. The CDR3 region is CAISEGGLAGGNEQFF. DNA for the CDR3: TGTGCCATCAGTGAGGGGGGACTAGCGGGAGGCAATGAGCAGTTCTTC.